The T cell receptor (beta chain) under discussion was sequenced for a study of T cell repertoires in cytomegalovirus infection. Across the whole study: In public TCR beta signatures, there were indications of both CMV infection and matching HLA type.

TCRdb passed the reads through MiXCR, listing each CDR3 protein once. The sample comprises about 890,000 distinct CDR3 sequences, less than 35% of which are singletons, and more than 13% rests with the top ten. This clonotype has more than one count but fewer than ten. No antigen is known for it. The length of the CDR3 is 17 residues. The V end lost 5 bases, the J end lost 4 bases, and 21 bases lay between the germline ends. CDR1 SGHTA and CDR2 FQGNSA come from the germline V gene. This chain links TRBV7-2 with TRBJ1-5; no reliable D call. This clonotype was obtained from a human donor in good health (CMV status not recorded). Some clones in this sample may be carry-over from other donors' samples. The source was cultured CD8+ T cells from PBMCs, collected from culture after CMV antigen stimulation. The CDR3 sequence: CASSPSPAVYLNQPQHF. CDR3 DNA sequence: TGTGCCAGCAGCCCATCCCCGGCCGTCTACCTTAATCAGCCCCAGCATTTT.